Listed below are T cell receptor beta chains from one sample, sequenced in a study of T cells in Graves' hyperthyroidism and ophthalmopathy. TCRdb reprocessed the multiplex PCR reads with MiXCR, giving one entry per CDR3 protein. Among around 450,000 distinct CDR3 sequences, roughly 15% were seen once, and the ten largest hold more than 4.5%. The specimen was blood. The receptors originated from a woman under 30 with Graves' hyperthyroidism. Both conserved end residues are part of each CDR3.

v_call | cdr3_aa
TRBV7-9 | CASSRLTIEAFF
TRBV3-1 | CASSRTDNEQFF
TRBV5-1 | CASSLGGFNQPQHF
TRBV12-3/TRBV12-4 | CASSPRRAEETQYF
TRBV29-1 | CSAGTTAYEQYF
TRBV30 | CAWRPSSGLRAEAFF
TRBV29-1 | CSGSSGSRYNEQFF
TRBV6-1 | CASTQRGGAFFGYTF
TRBV2 | CASREDRDGYTF
TRBV4-3 | CASSQLDRGVSTDTQYF
TRBV5-6 | CASSTGLILSGNTIYF
TRBV6-5 | CASSYSSGVDGYTF
TRBV19 | CASSTQGALRTGWADTQYF
TRBV5-1 | CASSLVWQGDGYTF
TRBV28 | CASSPGGGIGPDTQYF
TRBV6-2/TRBV6-3 | CARGHGVRDRELADTQYF
TRBV4-3 | CASSQEGGWEEFF
TRBV5-1 | CASSFGSGFASGANVLTF
TRBV11-2 | CASSFPGGSGNTIYF
TRBV7-9 | CASSSSQGTQETQYF
TRBV5-1 | CASSYGTSDTQYF
TRBV18 | CASSQIQGGNEQFF
TRBV7-3 | CASSPGAGVGSEAFF
TRBV3-1 | CASSQDTYEQYF
TRBV20-1 | CSVKGMGWEETQYF
TRBV20-1 | CSATRDRVFLAKNIQYF
TRBV14 | CASSPQRVAGVGEQYF
TRBV30 | CAWSGLGSGSYNEQFF